This T cell receptor beta chain was recorded in a study of memory B cells and T cells in multiple sclerosis. Findings and caveats of the study: Compartments had unequal clone-set sizes, affecting shared clonotype counts.

Separate sequencing covered autoproliferating (CFSE-dim) and non-proliferating (CFSE-high) T cells from stimulus-free culture. Replicate wells were pooled after more than 6 days of stimulus-free culture of about 47 million CFSE-labeled PBMCs. Without exogenous stimuli, 0.4 to 0.6 uM CFSE-labeled PBMCs were cultured serum-free. Of note for this clone: Its target is not known.

The CDR3 has 12 amino acids. Germline CDR1 SGHNT, CDR2 YYREEE (reference sequence). V shed 0 bases and J shed 6 bases, with 7 bases lying between them. Clones were sequenced by immunoSEQ multiplex PCR, and TCRdb holds only the in-frame ones, with some missing. The table has over 10,000 clones, roughly four fifths seen once. Sequenced material: PBMCs from blood kept in culture. The receptor's source is a human donor with multiple sclerosis. This chain connects TRBV5-4 to TRBJ2-7; D possibly corresponds to TRBD2 (6 bases). The DNA of the CDR3 is TGTGCCAGCAGCTTGGGGGGACTCGAGCAGTACTTC. Translating it yields CASSLGGLEQYF.